What follows are 27 T cell receptor beta chains derived from one specimen sequenced in a study of blood T cell repertoires in COVID-19. Produced via immunoSEQ multiplex PCR; TCRdb's table is partial and in-frame only. The sample records roughly 390,000 clones, around 87% being singletons. The sample taken for sequencing was peripheral blood. These receptor sequences come from a woman in her thirties with COVID-19, enrolled during active disease.

The J gene is TRBJ2-3, the V gene TRBV27; 9 nucleotides match TRBD2. V lost 3 bases and J lost 4; bases outside the gene matches: 14. Germline V CDR1 and CDR2: MNHEY, SMNVEV (reference sequence). The CDR3 spans 18 residues. Here the CDR3 DNA reads TGTGCCAGCAGTTTCCACGGTACGGCTAGCGGGATCGCAGATACGCAGTATTTT. It specifies CASSFHGTASGIADTQYF.

The chain recombines TRBV6-4 with TRBJ2-3; 7 nucleotides align to TRBD2. In germline, CDR1 is MRHNA, CDR2 SNTAGT. CDR3 size: 15 residues. The junction had 9 bases not matched to a gene; V was cut back by 6 bases and J by 3 bases. The CDR3, as DNA: TGTGCCAGCAGCGCTAGGGGAGGGGAAACAGATACGCAGTATTTT. It encodes CASSARGGETDTQYF.

The gene calls are TRBV29-1 and TRBJ2-1, with 10 bases fitting TRBD2. This CDR3 region has 17 residues. Germline assignment: CDR1 SQVTM and CDR2 ANQGSEA. V shed 4 bases, J shed 10 bases, and the junction held 19 bases outside the gene matches. As DNA, the CDR3 is TGCAGCGTTGCCCCCGGGGTGGGTAGCGGGAGGTGGCAGGAGCAGTTCTTC. Protein product: CSVAPGVGSGRWQEQFF.

V usage is TRBV24-1 and J usage is TRBJ2-1; 9 bases are a match to TRBD2. This CDR3 is built from 13 residues. The trim removed 9 bases at V and 4 bases at J, leaving 3 bases unmatched. CDR1 and CDR2 (germline): KGHDR, SFDVKD. The CDR3 nucleotides are TGTGCCACCGGGCGGGAGGGTTACAATGAGCAGTTCTTC. Protein sequence: CATGREGYNEQFF.

The chain employs TRBV5-1 and TRBJ2-1, with 8 bases identical to TRBD2. From germline, CDR1 is SGHRS and CDR2 YFSETQ. The CDR3 length is 18 residues. Trimming took 4 bases from V and 4 from J; bases not matched to a gene: 16. The CDR3 region has the DNA TGCGCCAGCAGCAAACTAGCGGCCCAAGACCGGAGTTACAATGAGCAGTTCTTC. Residues: CASSKLAAQDRSYNEQFF. The full variable domain, in which reference TRBV5-1 and TRBJ2-1 provide the parts outside the CDR3, is KAGVTQTPRYLIKTRGQQVTLSCSPISGHRSVSWYQQTPGQGLQFLFEYFSETQRNKGNFPGRFSGRQFSNSRSEMNVSTLELGDSALYLCASSKLAAQDRSYNEQFFGPGTRLTVL.

The chain is built from TRBV4-1 and TRBJ2-1; 11 nucleotides match TRBD2. V gave up 3 bases and J gave up 8 bases; unmatched junction bases: 6. The germline gives CDR1 MGHRA, CDR2 YSYEKL. CDR3 length: 15 amino acids. In DNA, the CDR3 is TGCGCCAGCAGCCATACTAGCGGGAGAGAGGATGAGCAGTTCTTC. Residues: CASSHTSGREDEQFF.

The rearrangement uses TRBV10-3 and TRBJ2-7, with 8 nucleotides matching TRBD1. CDR1 and CDR2 from the germline V gene are ENHRY and SYGVKD. This CDR3 is 13 amino acids long. Trimming at V came to 7 bases and at J to 1 base, leaving 3 bases not matched to a gene. The CDR3: CAIMTGESYEQYF. The CDR3 DNA reads TGTGCCATCATGACAGGGGAGTCCTACGAGCAGTACTTC.

CDR3 bases: TGTGCCAGCCATGGGACACCCAACTACAATGAGCAGTTCTTC. Its protein is CASHGTPNYNEQFF. The chain combines TRBV2 with TRBJ2-1; D is possibly TRBD1 (6 bases). The CDR3 loop spans 14 amino acids. CDR1 and CDR2 (germline): SNHLY, FYNNEI. V was clipped by 8 bases and J by 3 bases, with 14 bases between them.

The chain employs TRBV25-1 and TRBJ1-2, with D perhaps TRBD1 (5 bases). The ends were cut back, 4 bases at V and 4 bases at J, with 10 bases in the middle. The germline V gene encodes CDR1 MGHDK and CDR2 SYGVNS. The CDR3 length is 13 residues. CDR3 in amino acids: CASSVSGSYGYTF. CDR3 nucleotide sequence: TGTGCCAGCAGTGTGTCAGGGTCCTATGGCTACACCTTC.

This clone was seen a handful of times. The chain links TRBV6-5 to TRBJ2-7; TRBD1 matches 10 bases. The CDR3 length is 15 residues. The ends lost 5 bases at V and 5 bases at J; junction bases unmatched: 9. CDR1 is MNHEY and CDR2 is SVGAGI in the germline V gene. The CDR3 region has the DNA TGTGCCAGCAGTACCCCGAGACAGGGGGCCCACGAGCAGTACTTC. Its translation: CASSTPRQGAHEQYF.

The chain has TRBV7-6 and TRBJ1-1; a weak D match, TRBD1 (5 bases). Germline lookup yields CDR1 SGHVS and CDR2 FNYEAQ. This CDR3 has 18 amino acids. The V and J ends lost 1 base and 6 bases respectively, with 24 bases between them. CDR3 sequence (DNA): TGTGCCAGCAGCTTAGTTAAGGGTGAGACGCCCGGGGGGGCTGAAGCTTTCTTT. Translated, it gives CASSLVKGETPGGAEAFF.

The gene calls are TRBV28 and TRBJ2-1; D is possibly TRBD2 (5 bases). There are 14 residues in the CDR3. Deletions cut 3 bases from V and 5 bases from J, with 11 bases between. In germline, CDR1 is MDHEN, CDR2 SYDVKM. The CDR3 nucleotides are TGTGCCAGCAGTTTCCGGGATTCAAACAATGAGCAGTTCTTC. This gives the protein CASSFRDSNNEQFF.

J is TRBJ2-1 and V is TRBV2, with D maybe TRBD1 (5 bases). The germline V gene encodes CDR1 SNHLY and CDR2 FYNNEI. Trimming shortened V by 6 bases and J by 0 bases, and 15 bases separated the two germline ends. CDR3 size: 16 residues. CDR3 nucleotides: TGTGCCAGCAGCCCGTCACAGGCCATCTCCTACAATGAGCAGTTCTTC. This sequence encodes CASSPSQAISYNEQFF.

CDR3 sequence reads: CASSGLGGYEQYF. The CDR3 DNA reads TGTGCCAGCAGCGGACTAGGGGGGTACGAGCAGTACTTC. The chain has TRBV5-6 and TRBJ2-7; tentative D call: TRBD2 (7 bases). CDR1 SGHDT and CDR2 YYEEEE come from the germline V gene. V gave up 4 bases and J gave up 4 bases, with 12 bases separating them. There are 13 residues in the CDR3.

A few counts support this clone. The chain has TRBV7-9 and TRBJ1-2; D is ambiguous. The CDR3 length is 14 residues. Trimming removed 5 bases at V and 2 bases at J, with 12 bases between. Germline V gene sequence: CDR1 SEHNR, CDR2 FQNEAQ (reference sequence). This CDR3 reads CASSPWTVNYGYTF. The CDR3 DNA reads as TGTGCCAGCAGCCCGTGGACTGTGAACTATGGCTACACCTTC.

This clone is a singleton in its sample. J is TRBJ2-2 and V is TRBV24-1; 11 bases map to TRBD2. The CDR3 contains 20 residues. The ends lost 3 bases at V and 3 bases at J; junction bases unmatched: 14. Germline CDR1 is KGHDR and CDR2 is SFDVKD. The CDR3 DNA sequence: TGTGCCACCAGTGATCCTTTGGGGGCTAGCGGGAGGATAGACACCGGGGAGCTGTTTTTT. It specifies CATSDPLGASGRIDTGELFF.

The chain recombines TRBV10-3 with TRBJ2-7; 9 nucleotides line up with TRBD1. Germline V gene data show CDR1 as ENHRY and CDR2 as SYGVKD. The CDR3 contains 14 residues. Trimming at V came to 5 bases and at J to 6 bases, leaving 8 bases not matched to a gene. The CDR3 reads CAISPGTGFAEQYF. CDR3 coding DNA: TGTGCCATCAGTCCCGGGACAGGGTTTGCCGAGCAGTACTTC.

In its sample, this clone was seen once. The genes are TRBV7-6 and TRBJ2-7; 8 bases agree with TRBD1. Trimming removed 5 bases from V and 2 bases from J; junction bases left unmatched: 8. The germline gives CDR1 SGHVS, CDR2 FNYEAQ. The CDR3 is 15 amino acids. DNA for the CDR3: TGTGCCAGCAGCCCTCGACAGGGGCTCGCCTACGAGCAGTACTTC. The encoded protein is CASSPRQGLAYEQYF.

The chain combines TRBV5-1 with TRBJ2-7; 10 bases are a match to TRBD1. The CDR3 totals 14 residues. Germline V lookup: CDR1 SGHRS, CDR2 YFSETQ. Trimming at V came to 4 bases and at J to 3 bases, leaving 4 bases not matched to a gene. The CDR3 coding sequence is TGCGCCAGCAGCCCGACAGGGGGCGGCTACGAGCAGTACTTC. Residues: CASSPTGGGYEQYF.

V usage is TRBV12-3 or TRBV12-4 and J usage is TRBJ2-5; 9 positions match TRBD2. The CDR3 is 13 amino acids. With 6 bases clipped from V and 5 bases from J, the junction kept 4 bases outside the gene matches. The CDR3 sequence: CASRGSGSETQYF. Here the CDR3 DNA reads TGTGCCAGCAGGGGTAGCGGGAGTGAGACCCAGTACTTC.

The V and J genes are TRBV6-1 and TRBJ1-5; D call uncertain. Trimming took 2 bases from V and 2 from J, leaving 10 bases between them. Germline CDR1 reads MNHNS; CDR2 reads SASEGT. This CDR3 is 15 amino acids long. The CDR3 sequence is CASSERGLGNQPQHF. The CDR3 nucleotides read TGTGCCAGCAGTGAACGAGGGCTGGGCAATCAGCCCCAGCATTTT.

The chain has TRBV2 and TRBJ1-2; D perhaps matches TRBD1 (6 bases). CDR1 and CDR2 (germline): SNHLY, FYNNEI. The V and J ends lost 4 bases and 7 bases respectively, with 13 bases between them. The CDR3 is 13 amino acids. As DNA, the CDR3 is TGTGCCAGCAGTGGACAGGCAGTTGGTGGCTACACCTTC. This translates into CASSGQAVGGYTF.

This chain connects TRBV25-1 to TRBJ2-7, with D possibly matching TRBD1 (5 bases). Germline values: CDR1 MGHDK, CDR2 SYGVNS. This CDR3 contains 11 residues. Deletions cut 6 bases from V and 7 bases from J, with 10 bases between. This CDR3 reads CASRIGVEQYF. The CDR3 nucleotides are TGTGCCAGCAGGATAGGGGTGGAGCAGTACTTC.

The rearrangement uses TRBV6-5 and TRBJ2-7; TRBD1 matches 7 bases. This CDR3 comprises 14 residues. The germline CDR1 and CDR2 sequences are MNHEY and SVGAGI. Trimming took 4 bases from V and 2 from J; bases not matched to a gene: 5. The DNA for the CDR3 is TGTGCCAGCAGTTCCGCGACAGGGCCCTACGAGCAGTACTTC. Residues: CASSSATGPYEQYF.

The rearrangement links TRBV3-1 (or the pseudogene TRBV3-2) to TRBJ2-1; the D gene is possibly TRBD2 (6 bases). Germline lookup yields CDR1 LGHDT and CDR2 YNNKEL (reference sequence). The CDR3 extends over 15 amino acids. V was clipped by 6 bases and J by 0 bases, with 12 bases between them. This CDR3 reads CASSSSDSSYNEQFF. Here the CDR3 DNA reads TGTGCCAGCAGTTCTAGCGACAGCTCCTACAATGAGCAGTTCTTC.

The chain uses TRBV12-3 or TRBV12-4 and TRBJ2-1; D unresolved. V lost 2 bases and J lost 6, with 8 bases in between. The CDR3 is made up of 13 amino acids. This CDR3 is CASSLSLFNEQFF. As DNA, the CDR3 is TGTGCCAGCAGTTTAAGCCTATTCAATGAGCAGTTCTTC.

V and J are TRBV7-2 and TRBJ2-5, with 11 bases aligning to TRBD2. This CDR3 is 15 amino acids long. Germline V gives CDR1 SGHTA, CDR2 FQGNSA. V lost 8 bases, J lost 4 bases, and 9 bases stayed unmatched. The CDR3: CASQRVAGGVETQYF. The CDR3 nucleotides are TGTGCCAGCCAGCGGGTAGCGGGAGGGGTAGAGACCCAGTACTTC. Together with reference TRBV7-2 and TRBJ2-5, the CDR3 gives the full variable domain: GAGVSQSPSNKVTEKGKDVELRCDPISGHTALYWYRQSLGQGLEFLIYFQGNSAPDKSGLPSDRFSAERTGGSVSTLTIQRTQQEDSAVYLCASQRVAGGVETQYFGPGTRLLVL.